The 8 T cell receptor beta chains below were found in one sample sequenced in a study of CD8+CD57+ T cells in acquired aplastic anemia. The template for TCR beta VDJ and CDR3 sequence profiling was genomic DNA. TCRdb processed the reads anew with MiXCR; each CDR3 protein has one entry. Here the sample spans 150,000 or so distinct CDR3 sequences, 40% to 55% being singletons. Patients selected for sequencing had displayed CD8+CD57+ cell expansion by flow cytometry. Sequenced: sorted CD4+, CD8+, or CD8+CD57+ T cells (not recorded which) from PBMCs. The receptors here all came from a human donor with aplastic anemia.

The table lists this clonotype with a few counts. The V and J genes are TRBV30 and TRBJ2-4; D remains ambiguous. The CDR3 length is 12 residues. Trimming left V 0 bases short and J 8 bases short, with 8 bases between. Germline V gene sequence: CDR1 GTSNPN, CDR2 SVGIG (reference sequence). The CDR3 spells CAWSVTTDIQYF. The CDR3 DNA sequence: TGTGCCTGGAGTGTAACAACTGACATTCAGTACTTC.

This clonotype was counted ten times or more. The chain combines TRBV7-9 with TRBJ1-4; no definite D call. Looked up from germline, CDR1 is SEHNR and CDR2 is FQNEAQ (reference sequence). The V end lost 2 bases, the J end lost 0 bases, and 4 bases lay between the germline ends. The CDR3 has 14 residues. CDR3 amino acids: CASSLRTTNEKLFF. CDR3 sequence (DNA): TGTGCCAGCAGCTTAAGAACAACTAATGAAAAACTGTTTTTT.

A word on this clonotype: One base away lies a much larger clone, so this may be a sequencing read error. The chain links TRBV6-2 or TRBV6-3 to TRBJ2-5, with a weak D call TRBD1 (6 bases). CDR1 and CDR2 (germline): MNHEY, SVGEGT. The CDR3 totals 14 residues. The CDR3 DNA follows: TGTGCCAGCAGTCCGGGACAAACTCAAGAGACCCAGTGCTTC. Translated, it gives CASSPGQTQETQCF.

In regard to this clonotype: An end of the junction differs from the germline gene, which may be a read error. The chain recombines TRBV10-3 with TRBJ1-5; weak D call: TRBD1 (5 bases). The CDR3 totals 14 residues. CDR1 is ENHRY and CDR2 is SYGVKD in the germline V gene. The CDR3 nucleotides read TGTGCCAGCAGTACTCAGGGTGGCAATCAGCCCCAGCATTTT. Encoded protein: CASSTQGGNQPQHF.

The chain carries TRBV10-2 and TRBJ1-2; 10 bases are a match to TRBD1. Germline CDR1 WSHSY, CDR2 SAAADI. The length of the CDR3 is 14 residues. V lost 2 bases and J lost 7; bases outside the gene matches: 4. CDR3 coding DNA: TGCGCCAGCAGTGAGCGGGACAGGGGTGGTGGCTACACCTTC. Translation: CASSERDRGGGYTF.

The rearrangement links TRBV19 to TRBJ2-2; TRBD1 matches at 8 bases. After removal of 6 bases from V and 6 bases from J, the junction contained 3 bases not matched to a gene. CDR1 and CDR2 (germline): LNHDA, SQIVND (reference sequence). This CDR3 has 13 amino acids. CDR3 DNA: TGTGCCAGTAGCGACAGGGGTCCCGGGGAGCTGTTTTTT. It is translated as CASSDRGPGELFF.

The V and J genes are TRBV9 and TRBJ2-5; the D gene is possibly TRBD2 (7 bases). V was trimmed by 3 bases and J by 5 bases, leaving 14 bases between them. Looked up from germline, CDR1 is SGDLS and CDR2 is YYNGEE. The CDR3 has 14 residues. CDR3 sequence (DNA): TGTGCCAGCAGCGCCCTAAGGGGGGGGGAGACCCAGTACTTC. This codes for CASSALRGGETQYF.

Turning to this clonotype: One end of the junction is discordant with germline, which a read error may explain. The chain employs TRBV15 and TRBJ2-5, with unresolved D. Germline-derived CDR1 and CDR2 are LNHNV and YYDKDF (reference sequence). There are 11 residues in the CDR3. CDR3 bases: TGTGCCACCAGCAGACTAGAGACCCGGTACTTC. Translating it yields CATSRLETRYF. Variable domain in full (rest from reference TRBV15 and TRBJ2-5): DAMVIQNPRYQVTQFGKPVTLSCSQTLNHNVMYWYQQKSSQAPKLLFHYYDKDFNNEADTPDNFQSRRPNTSFCFLDIRSPGLGDTAMYLCATSRLETRYFGPGTRLLVL.